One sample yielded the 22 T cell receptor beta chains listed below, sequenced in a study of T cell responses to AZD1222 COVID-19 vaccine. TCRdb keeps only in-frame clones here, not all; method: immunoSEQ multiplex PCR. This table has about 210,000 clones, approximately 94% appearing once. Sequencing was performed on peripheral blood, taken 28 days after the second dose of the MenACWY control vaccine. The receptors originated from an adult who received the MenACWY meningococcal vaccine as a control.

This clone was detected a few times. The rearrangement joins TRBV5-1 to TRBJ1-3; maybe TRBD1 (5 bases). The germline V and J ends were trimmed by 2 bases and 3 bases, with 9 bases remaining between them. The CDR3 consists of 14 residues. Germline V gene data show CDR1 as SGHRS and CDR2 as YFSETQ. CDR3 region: CASSFIGDGNTIYF. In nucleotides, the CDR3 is TGCGCCAGCAGCTTCATAGGGGATGGAAACACCATATATTTT.

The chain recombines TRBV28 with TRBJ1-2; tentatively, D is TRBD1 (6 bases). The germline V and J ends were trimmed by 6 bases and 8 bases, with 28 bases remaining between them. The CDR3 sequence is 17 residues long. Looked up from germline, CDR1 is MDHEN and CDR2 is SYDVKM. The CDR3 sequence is CASRRPGTGTQERGYTF. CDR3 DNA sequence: TGTGCCAGCAGACGTCCCGGGACCGGGACACAGGAACGGGGCTACACCTTC.

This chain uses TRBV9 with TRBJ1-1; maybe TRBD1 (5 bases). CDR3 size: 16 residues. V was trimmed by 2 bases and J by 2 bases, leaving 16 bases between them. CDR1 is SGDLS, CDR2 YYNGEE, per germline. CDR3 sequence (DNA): TGTGCCAGCAGCGTTTCTATAGGGGCGGTAAACACTGAAGCTTTCTTT. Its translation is CASSVSIGAVNTEAFF.

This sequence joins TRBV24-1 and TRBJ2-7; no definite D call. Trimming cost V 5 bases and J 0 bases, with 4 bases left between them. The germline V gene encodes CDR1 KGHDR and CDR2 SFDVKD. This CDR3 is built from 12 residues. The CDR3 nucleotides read TGTGCCACCAGTGCGAGCTCCTACGAGCAGTACTTC. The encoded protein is CATSASSYEQYF.

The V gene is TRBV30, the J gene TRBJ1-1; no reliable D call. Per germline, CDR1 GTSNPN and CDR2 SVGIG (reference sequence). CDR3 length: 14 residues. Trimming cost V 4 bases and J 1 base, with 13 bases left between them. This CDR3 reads CAWTQTLSNTEAFF. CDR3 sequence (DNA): TGTGCCTGGACTCAGACACTCTCGAACACTGAAGCTTTCTTT.

CDR3 protein: CASSPGYGTPYEQYF. CDR3 in DNA: TGCGCCAGCAGCCCCGGGTACGGGACTCCTTACGAGCAGTACTTC. The chain carries TRBV5-1 and TRBJ2-7, with D possibly being TRBD2 (6 bases). The V gene's germline CDR1 is SGHRS and CDR2 YFSETQ. The CDR3 totals 15 residues. With 4 bases removed from V and 4 bases from J, the gap between germline ends came to 18 bases. The full variable domain, its missing parts supplied by reference TRBV5-1 and TRBJ2-7, is KAGVTQTPRYLIKTRGQQVTLSCSPISGHRSVSWYQQTPGQGLQFLFEYFSETQRNKGNFPGRFSGRQFSNSRSEMNVSTLELGDSALYLCASSPGYGTPYEQYFGPGTRLTVT.

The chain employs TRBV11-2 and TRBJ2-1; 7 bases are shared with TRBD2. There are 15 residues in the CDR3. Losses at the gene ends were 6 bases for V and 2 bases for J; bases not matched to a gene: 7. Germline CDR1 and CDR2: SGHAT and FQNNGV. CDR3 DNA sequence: TGTGCCAGCAGTTATGGACTAGAGGCCTACAATGAGCAGTTCTTC. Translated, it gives CASSYGLEAYNEQFF.

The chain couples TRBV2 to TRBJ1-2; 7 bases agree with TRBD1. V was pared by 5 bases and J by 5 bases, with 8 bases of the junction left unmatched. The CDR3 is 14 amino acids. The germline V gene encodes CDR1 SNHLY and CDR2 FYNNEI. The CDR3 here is CASSPDRPGYGYTF. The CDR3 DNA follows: TGTGCCAGCAGTCCGGACAGGCCTGGGTATGGCTACACCTTC. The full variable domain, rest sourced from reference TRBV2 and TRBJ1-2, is EPEVTQTPSHQVTQMGQEVILRCVPISNHLYFYWYRQILGQKVEFLVSFYNNEISEKSEIFDDQFSVERPDGSNFTLKIRSTKLEDSAMYFCASSPDRPGYGYTFGSGTRLTVV.

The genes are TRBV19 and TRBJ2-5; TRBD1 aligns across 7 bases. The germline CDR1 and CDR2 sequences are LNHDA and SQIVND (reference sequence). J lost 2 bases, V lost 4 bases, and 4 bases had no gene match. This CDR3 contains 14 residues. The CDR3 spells CASSTLTGQETQYF. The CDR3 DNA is TGTGCCAGTAGTACTTTGACAGGGCAAGAGACCCAGTACTTC. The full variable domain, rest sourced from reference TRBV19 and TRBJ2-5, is DGGITQSPKYLFRKEGQNVTLSCEQNLNHDAMYWYRQDPGQGLRLIYYSQIVNDFQKGDIAEGYSVSREKKESFPLTVTSAQKNPTAFYLCASSTLTGQETQYFGPGTRLLVL.

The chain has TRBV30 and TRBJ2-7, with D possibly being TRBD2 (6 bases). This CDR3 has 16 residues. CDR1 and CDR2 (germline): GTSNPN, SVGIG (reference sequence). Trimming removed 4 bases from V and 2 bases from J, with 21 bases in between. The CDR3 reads CAWTPLGRGGTYEQYF. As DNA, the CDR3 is TGTGCCTGGACCCCATTAGGAAGGGGAGGAACCTACGAGCAGTACTTC.

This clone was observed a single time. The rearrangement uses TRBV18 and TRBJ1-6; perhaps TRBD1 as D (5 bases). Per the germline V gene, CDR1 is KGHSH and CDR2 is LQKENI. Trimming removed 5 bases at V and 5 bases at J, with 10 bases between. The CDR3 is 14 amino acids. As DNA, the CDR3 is TGTGCCAGCTCAACCCAGGGAAATAATTCACCCCTCCACTTT. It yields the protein CASSTQGNNSPLHF.

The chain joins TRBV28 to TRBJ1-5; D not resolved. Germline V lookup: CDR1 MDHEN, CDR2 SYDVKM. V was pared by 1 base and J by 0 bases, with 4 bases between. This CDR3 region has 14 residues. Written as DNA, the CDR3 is TGTGCCAGCAGTTTATCACATAGCAATCAGCCCCAGCATTTT. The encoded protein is CASSLSHSNQPQHF.

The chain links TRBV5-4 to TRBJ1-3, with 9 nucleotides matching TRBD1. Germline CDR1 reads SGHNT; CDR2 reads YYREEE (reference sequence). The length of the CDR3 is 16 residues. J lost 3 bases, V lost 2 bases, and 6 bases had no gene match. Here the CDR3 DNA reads TGTGCCAGCAGCTTAGCGACAGGGGGGGATGGAAACACCATATATTTT. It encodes CASSLATGGDGNTIYF.

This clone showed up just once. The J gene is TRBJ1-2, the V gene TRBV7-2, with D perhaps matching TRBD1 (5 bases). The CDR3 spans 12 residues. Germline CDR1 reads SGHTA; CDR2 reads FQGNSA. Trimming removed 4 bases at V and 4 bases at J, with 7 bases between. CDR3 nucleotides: TGTGCCAGCAGCTCGACAGTCTATGGCTACACCTTC. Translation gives CASSSTVYGYTF.

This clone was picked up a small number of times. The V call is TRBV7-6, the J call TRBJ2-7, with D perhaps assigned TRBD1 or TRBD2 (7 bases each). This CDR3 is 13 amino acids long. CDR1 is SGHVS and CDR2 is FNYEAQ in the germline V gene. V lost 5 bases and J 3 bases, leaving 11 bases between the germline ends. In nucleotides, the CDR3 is TGTGCCAGCAGCCCAGGGGGGGGCTACGAGCAGTACTTC. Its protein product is CASSPGGGYEQYF.

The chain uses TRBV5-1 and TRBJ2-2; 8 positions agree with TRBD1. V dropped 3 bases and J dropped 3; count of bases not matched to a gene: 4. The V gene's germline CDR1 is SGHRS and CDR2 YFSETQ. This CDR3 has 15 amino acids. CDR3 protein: CASSWDRPDTGELFF. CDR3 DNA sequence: TGCGCCAGCAGCTGGGACAGGCCTGACACCGGGGAGCTGTTTTTT.

CDR3 nucleotides: TGTGCCAGTAGTATTGGGCAGGGGGCGAGGGATGAGCAGTTCTTC. Translated, it gives CASSIGQGARDEQFF. V and J are TRBV19 and TRBJ2-1, with 8 positions matching TRBD1. CDR1 and CDR2 (germline): LNHDA, SQIVND (reference sequence). The CDR3 spans 15 residues. Losses at the gene ends were 3 bases for V and 8 bases for J; bases not matched to a gene: 9.

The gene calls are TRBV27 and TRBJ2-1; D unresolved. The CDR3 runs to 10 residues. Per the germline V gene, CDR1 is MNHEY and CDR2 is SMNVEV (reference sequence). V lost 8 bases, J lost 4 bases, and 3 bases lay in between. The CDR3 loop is CASGYNEQFF. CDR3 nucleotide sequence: TGTGCCAGCGGATACAATGAGCAGTTCTTC.

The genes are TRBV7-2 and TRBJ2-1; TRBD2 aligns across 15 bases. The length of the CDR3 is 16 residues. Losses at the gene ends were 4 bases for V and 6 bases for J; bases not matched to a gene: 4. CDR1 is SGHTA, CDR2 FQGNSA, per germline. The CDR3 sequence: CASSSPGLAGGNEQFF. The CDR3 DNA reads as TGTGCCAGCAGCTCACCGGGACTAGCGGGGGGCAATGAGCAGTTCTTC. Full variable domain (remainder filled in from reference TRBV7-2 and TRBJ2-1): GAGVSQSPSNKVTEKGKDVELRCDPISGHTALYWYRQSLGQGLEFLIYFQGNSAPDKSGLPSDRFSAERTGGSVSTLTIQRTQQEDSAVYLCASSSPGLAGGNEQFFGPGTRLTVL.

CDR3 amino acids: CASSGRTGQGFSQPQHF. The CDR3 nucleotides are TGTGCCAGTAGTGGGCGCACGGGACAGGGCTTTTCTCAGCCCCAGCATTTT. J is TRBJ1-5 and V is TRBV19; TRBD1 agrees at 9 bases. The CDR3 contains 17 residues. The germline gives CDR1 LNHDA, CDR2 SQIVND (reference sequence). Germline trimming cut 5 bases from V and 6 bases from J; bases unmatched to any gene: 14. Drawing the rest from reference TRBV19 and TRBJ1-5, the complete variable domain is DGGITQSPKYLFRKEGQNVTLSCEQNLNHDAMYWYRQDPGQGLRLIYYSQIVNDFQKGDIAEGYSVSREKKESFPLTVTSAQKNPTAFYLCASSGRTGQGFSQPQHFGDGTRLSIL.

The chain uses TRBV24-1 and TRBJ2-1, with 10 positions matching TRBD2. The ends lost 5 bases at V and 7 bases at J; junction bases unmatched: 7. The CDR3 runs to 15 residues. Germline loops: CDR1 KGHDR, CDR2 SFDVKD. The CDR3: CATSVSTSGQNEQFF. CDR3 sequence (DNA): TGTGCCACCAGTGTCTCGACTAGCGGGCAGAATGAGCAGTTCTTC.

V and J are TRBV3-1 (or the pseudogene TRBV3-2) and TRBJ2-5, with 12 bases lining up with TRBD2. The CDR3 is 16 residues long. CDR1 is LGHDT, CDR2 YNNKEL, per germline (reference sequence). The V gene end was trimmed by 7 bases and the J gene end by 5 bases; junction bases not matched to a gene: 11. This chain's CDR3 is CASTPPRLAGVETQYF. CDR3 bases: TGTGCCAGCACTCCCCCCCGACTAGCGGGAGTCGAGACCCAGTACTTC.